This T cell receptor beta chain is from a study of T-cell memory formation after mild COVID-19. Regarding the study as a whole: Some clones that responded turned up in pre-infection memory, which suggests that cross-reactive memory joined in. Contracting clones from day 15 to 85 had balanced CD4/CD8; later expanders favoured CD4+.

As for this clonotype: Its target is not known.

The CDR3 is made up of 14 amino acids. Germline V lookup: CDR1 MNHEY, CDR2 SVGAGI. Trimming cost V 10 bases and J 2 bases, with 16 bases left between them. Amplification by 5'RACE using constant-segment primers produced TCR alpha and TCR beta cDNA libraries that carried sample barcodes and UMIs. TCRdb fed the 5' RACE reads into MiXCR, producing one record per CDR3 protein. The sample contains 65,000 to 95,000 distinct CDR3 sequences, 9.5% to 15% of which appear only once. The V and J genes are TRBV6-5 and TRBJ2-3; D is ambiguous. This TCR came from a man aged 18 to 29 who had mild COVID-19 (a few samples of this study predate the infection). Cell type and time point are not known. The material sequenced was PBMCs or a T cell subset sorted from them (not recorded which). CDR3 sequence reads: CATQNWGYTDTQYF. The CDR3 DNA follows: TGTGCCACTCAAAACTGGGGATACACAGATACGCAGTATTTT.